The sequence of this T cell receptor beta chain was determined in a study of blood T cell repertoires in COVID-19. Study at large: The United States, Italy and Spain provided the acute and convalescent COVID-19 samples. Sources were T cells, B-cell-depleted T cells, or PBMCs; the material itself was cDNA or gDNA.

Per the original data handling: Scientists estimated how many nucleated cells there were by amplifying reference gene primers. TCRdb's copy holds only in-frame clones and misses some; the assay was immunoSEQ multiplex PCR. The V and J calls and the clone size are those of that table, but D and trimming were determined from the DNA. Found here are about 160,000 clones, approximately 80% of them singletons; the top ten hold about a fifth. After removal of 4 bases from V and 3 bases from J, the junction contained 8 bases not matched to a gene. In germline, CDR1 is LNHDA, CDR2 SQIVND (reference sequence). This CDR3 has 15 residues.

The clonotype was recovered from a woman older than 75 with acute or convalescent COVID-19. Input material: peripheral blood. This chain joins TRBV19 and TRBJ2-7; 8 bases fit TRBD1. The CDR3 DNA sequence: TGTGCCAGTAGTACGGGTCAGGGGGCCGTCTACGAGCAGTACTTC. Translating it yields CASSTGQGAVYEQYF.